What follows are 5 T cell receptor beta chains derived from one specimen sequenced in a study of CD8+CD57+ T cells in acquired aplastic anemia. According to the study, genomic DNA was the template for TCR beta VDJ and CDR3 profiling. TCRdb independently ran MiXCR on the reads; one entry per CDR3 protein. The repertoire holds about 160,000 distinct CDR3 sequences, with about two thirds as singletons. Those patients picked for sequencing had displayed CD8+CD57+ cell expansion on flow cytometry. Sequencing was done on a sample of sorted CD4+, CD8+, or CD8+CD57+ T cells (not recorded which) from PBMCs. The source is a human donor with aplastic anemia.

Ten or more counts support this clonotype. V and J are TRBV4-3 and TRBJ2-3; tentative D call: TRBD1 (6 bases). Trimming shortened V by 1 base and J by 4 bases, and 15 bases separated the two germline ends. The germline V gene encodes CDR1 LGHNA and CDR2 YSLEER. There are 16 residues in the CDR3. Here the CDR3 reads CASSQVAGEGADTQYF. The CDR3 bases are TGCGCCAGCAGCCAAGTAGCAGGGGAAGGAGCAGATACGCAGTATTTT.

This chain connects TRBV12-3 or TRBV12-4 to TRBJ2-5, with 8 bases identical to TRBD2. The CDR3 is 16 amino acids. J was trimmed by 3 bases and V by 6 bases; bases with no gene match: 12. The CDR3 here is CASSFSDSGIKETQYF. CDR3 sequence (DNA): TGTGCCAGCAGCTTCTCAGATAGCGGGATAAAAGAGACCCAGTACTTC.

The CDR3 is CASSDRGSEQYV. The CDR3 DNA sequence: TGCGCCAGCAGTGACAGGGGCAGCGAGCAGTACGTC. The chain recombines TRBV10-1 with TRBJ2-7, with D possibly being TRBD1 (6 bases). The germline CDR1 and CDR2 sequences are WNHNN and SYGVQD (reference sequence). The CDR3 totals 12 residues. Deletions cut 3 bases from V and 6 bases from J, with 9 bases between.

V gene TRBV10-2 combines with J gene TRBJ2-7; tentatively, D is TRBD1 (6 bases). The V end was cut by 5 bases, the J end by 0 bases, with 8 bases between. CDR1 and CDR2 (germline): WSHSY, SAAADI. The CDR3 covers 13 residues. CDR3 region: CASSRGSSYEQYF. In DNA, the CDR3 is TGCGCCAGCAGTAGGGGGAGCTCCTACGAGCAGTACTTC.

The chain couples TRBV7-9 to TRBJ1-6, with 8 bases fitting TRBD1. Germline V gives CDR1 SEHNR, CDR2 FQNEAQ (reference sequence). J gave up 7 bases and V 2 bases, and 7 bases lay outside the gene matches. The CDR3 has 16 amino acids. The CDR3 is CASSLLPGQANSPLHF. In DNA, the CDR3 is TGTGCCAGCAGCTTACTCCCGGGACAGGCGAATTCACCCCTCCACTTT.